The source of this T cell receptor (beta chain) is a study of identical twins. Study findings and constraints: Clonotypes of the beta chain that were abundant in cord blood carried fewer insertions (memory repertoires showed none).

TCRdb used MiXCR to reprocess the 5' RACE reads, holding one entry per CDR3 protein. The sample lists under 300,000 distinct CDR3 sequences; over 12% were seen once. Details on this clonotype: The target antigen is unknown.

V lost 1 base to trimming and J lost 2 bases, with 9 bases between them. Germline lookup yields CDR1 DFQATT and CDR2 SNEGSKA (reference sequence). The CDR3 totals 14 residues. Sequenced material: memory (CD45RO+) T cells sorted from blood. The J gene is TRBJ1-5, the V gene TRBV20-1, with a weak D call TRBD1 (5 bases). The TCR was taken from a young woman in good health. The CDR3 here is CSARAREGNQPQHF. CDR3 nucleotide sequence: TGCAGTGCTAGAGCCAGGGAGGGCAATCAGCCCCAGCATTTT.